The clone carrying this TCR beta chain has at least ten counts. This entry is derived from a study of T-cell reconstitution after alpha-beta-depleted transplantation in children. Using unique molecular identifiers, the investigators prepared the TCRbeta library. Each CDR3 protein gets one entry after TCRdb re-called the PCR reads with MiXCR. Counted here are roughly 70,000 distinct CDR3 sequences, roughly 4.9% occurring once; the ten biggest clones make up under 20%. The clonotype originates from a boy less than two years old who had a stem cell transplant for acute myeloid leukemia, so the T cells may come from the graft donor. The material sequenced was PBMCs, mostly from graft donor cells, taken 180 days after TCRalphabeta/CD19-depleted stem cell transplant.

The CDR3 region is CSARDPGASSYNEQFF. In DNA, the CDR3 is TGCAGTGCTAGAGATCCTGGGGCTAGCTCCTACAATGAGCAGTTCTTC. This chain uses TRBV20-1 with TRBJ2-1; D might be TRBD1 (5 bases). Germline CDR1 and CDR2: DFQATT and SNEGSKA (reference sequence). This CDR3 is 16 amino acids long. V lost 0 bases and J 0 bases, leaving 12 bases between the germline ends.